This T cell receptor beta chain was observed in a study of cytomegalovirus exposure and HLA in healthy donors. Study results and limitations: Later genetic work tied a missense DCLRE1C variant to beta-chain V and J trimming.

A remark on this clone: Antigen specificity is unknown.

Amplification used 60 Vbeta primers and 13 Jbeta primers. TCRdb's copy holds only in-frame clones and misses some; the assay was immunoSEQ multiplex PCR. This sample has 150,000 to 200,000 clones, with 9.5% to 15% found just once. This clonotype was obtained from a man aged 50 to 59 in good health and CMV-seropositive. Sequencing was performed on PBMCs.

CDR3: CAWSFGHQGTEAFF. The CDR3 DNA reads as TGTGCCTGGAGTTTCGGACATCAGGGGACTGAAGCTTTCTTT. The rearrangement joins TRBV30 to TRBJ1-1, with D possibly being TRBD1 (6 bases). The length of the CDR3 is 14 residues. Germline V lookup: CDR1 GTSNPN, CDR2 SVGIG (reference sequence). The V and J ends lost 2 bases and 5 bases respectively, with 15 bases between them.